This T cell receptor (beta chain) was recorded in a study of T cell responses to AZD1222 COVID-19 vaccine. Study findings and constraints: Spike-specific TCR breadth and depth grew following two AZD1222 doses. Seropositive status at baseline applied to only 6 or 7 AZD1222 recipients. Repertoire sampling occurred only after the peak T cell response.

The assay was immunoSEQ multiplex PCR, and TCRdb's table has in-frame clones only and misses some. The sample shows approximately 100,000 clones, about 89% of them seen only once. V shed 5 bases and J 4 bases; nucleotides not matched to a gene: 4. CDR1 and CDR2 from the germline V gene are LGHNT and FRNRAP. This CDR3 region has 13 residues. Remarks on this clone: The antigen is undetermined.

The chain couples TRBV12-5 to TRBJ2-7, with TRBD2 matching over 8 bases. The sequencing here drew on peripheral blood, taken 28 days after the second AZD1222 dose. This clonotype was sampled from an adult who received the AZD1222 COVID-19 vaccine. The DNA for the CDR3 is TGTGCTAGTGGTACTAGCGGCACTTACGAGCAGTACTTC. Translation: CASGTSGTYEQYF.